This T cell receptor beta chain was observed in a study of blood T cell repertoires in COVID-19. Study-wide context: Researchers got acute and convalescent COVID-19 samples from the United States, Italy and Spain.

Data came from immunoSEQ multiplex PCR; TCRdb stores just in-frame clones and leaves some out. This sample has more than 150,000 clones; around 87% occur once, and the top ten carry 0.99%. The ends were cut back, 3 bases at V and 5 bases at J, with 14 bases in the middle. The length of the CDR3 is 14 residues. Germline V CDR1 and CDR2: KGHSH, LQKENI. This TCR was sampled from a man aged 18 to 35 with acute or convalescent COVID-19. The sample taken for sequencing was peripheral blood. The chain employs TRBV18 and TRBJ2-7; D is possibly TRBD1 (6 bases). The CDR3 nucleotides read TGTGCCAGCTCACCCGGACAGATTGATCACGAGCAGTACTTC. This translates into CASSPGQIDHEQYF.